This TCR beta chain was found in a study of human T cells and chemical hapten exposure. TCRdb used MiXCR to reprocess the RACE reads, holding one entry per CDR3 protein. The sample gives about 380,000 distinct CDR3 sequences, 5.1% of which show up once; 2.6% is in the top ten. Germline V CDR1 and CDR2: ENHRY, SYGVKD. V was shortened by 11 bases and J by 0 bases, with 18 bases between the two germline ends. The CDR3 extends over 15 amino acids. This clonotype was counted many times. Time point reported: pre-sensitization, week 0. Treatment meaning: therapeutic diphenylcyclopropenone sensitization with weekly scalp DPC.

This sequence was found in a woman in her forties or fifties with alopecia areata. Some clones in this sample may be carry-over from other donors' samples. Sequenced material: whole blood, taken in connection with sensitization to the hapten diphenylcyclopropenone (DPC). The J gene is TRBJ2-3, the V gene TRBV10-3; D gene uncertain. CDR3 loop: CAPSPDSPSTDTQYF. The CDR3 DNA sequence: TGTGCCCCCTCTCCCGACTCACCTAGCACAGATACGCAGTATTTT.